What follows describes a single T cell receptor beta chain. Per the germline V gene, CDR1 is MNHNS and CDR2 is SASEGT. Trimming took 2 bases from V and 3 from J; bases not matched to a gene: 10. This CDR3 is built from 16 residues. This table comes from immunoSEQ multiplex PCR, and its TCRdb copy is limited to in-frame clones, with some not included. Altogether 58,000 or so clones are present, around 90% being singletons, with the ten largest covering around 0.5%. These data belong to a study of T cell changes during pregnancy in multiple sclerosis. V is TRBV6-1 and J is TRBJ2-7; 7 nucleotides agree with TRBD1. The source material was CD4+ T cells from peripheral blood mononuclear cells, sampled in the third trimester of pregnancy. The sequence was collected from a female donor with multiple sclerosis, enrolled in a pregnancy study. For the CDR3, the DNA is TGTGCCAGCAGTGAACCGCCACAGGGGAATGGCTACGAGCAGTACTTC. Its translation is CASSEPPQGNGYEQYF.